Listed below are T cell receptor beta chains from one sample, sequenced in a study of blood T cells in healthy people across ages. Each CDR3 protein gets one entry after TCRdb re-called the 5' RACE reads with MiXCR. The sample holds around 800,000 distinct CDR3 sequences, about 62% seen once. Sample: blood. All receptors come from a young man in good health. The CDR3 runs from the conserved cysteine through the conserved F or W. Fields, in order: D gene, V gene, CDR3 length, J gene, CDR3 protein, CDR3 DNA. The D gene is left open where the match is weak.

>NA|TRBV6-2/TRBV6-3|15|TRBJ2-7
CASSPRDGSSYEQYF
TGTGCCAGCAGCCCCCGGGACGGAAGCTCCTACGAGCAGTACTTC
>NA|TRBV4-2|15|TRBJ2-1
CASSQKKGGGREQFF
TGTGCCAGCAGCCAAAAGAAAGGGGGGGGGCGAGAGCAGTTCTTC
>NA|TRBV12-3/TRBV12-4|14|TRBJ1-2
CASSLVDRHYGYTF
TGTGCCAGCAGTTTAGTGGACAGACACTATGGCTACACCTTC
>NA|TRBV15|16|TRBJ2-1
CATSSLGDTPDNEQFF
TGTGCCACCAGCAGCCTGGGCGACACTCCCGACAATGAGCAGTTCTTC
>TRBD1|TRBV4-3|17|TRBJ2-7
CASSQAYRGTGSYEQYF
TGCGCCAGCAGCCAAGCTTACCGTGGGACAGGCTCCTACGAGCAGTACTTC
>NA|TRBV12-3/TRBV12-4|13|TRBJ1-2
CASSPMSNYGYTF
TGTGCCAGCAGTCCCATGAGTAACTATGGCTACACCTTC
>TRBD1|TRBV6-1|14|TRBJ2-6
CASEGGEGANVLTF
TGTGCCAGCGAAGGGGGCGAAGGGGCCAACGTCCTGACTTTC
>TRBD1|TRBV29-1|14|TRBJ2-7
CSVEGTGESYEQYF
TGCAGCGTTGAAGGGACAGGGGAATCCTACGAGCAGTACTTC
>NA|TRBV7-8|12|TRBJ1-5
CASKAWGEPQHF
TGTGCCAGCAAGGCATGGGGCGAGCCCCAGCATTTT
>NA|TRBV20-1|12|TRBJ1-2
CSASRGSYGYTF
TGCAGTGCTAGTAGGGGGTCCTATGGCTACACCTTC